Sequencing of this TCR beta chain was carried out in a study of CD8+CD57+ T cells in acquired aplastic anemia. Study context: Sorted CD4+ and CD8+ cells yielded DNA averaging roughly 3.3 ug. Healthy donors averaged around 10 million reads for CD4+ cells.

TCR beta VDJ and CDR3 were profiled, and genomic DNA was the template. TCRdb reprocessed the reads with MiXCR, giving one entry per CDR3 protein. The table shows some 220,000 distinct CDR3 sequences, with roughly 33% occurring only once. In germline, CDR1 is SNHLY, CDR2 FYNNEI. With 6 bases removed from V and 8 bases from J, the gap between germline ends came to 18 bases. The CDR3 runs 14 residues. Broader study findings: The study found no significant CD8+ Simpson's diversity difference between patients and controls. Between patients and controls, around 30 CD8+ CDR3 sequences were found in common.

There are a few counts of this clonotype. The antigen is undetermined. The TCR comes from a human donor in good health, serving as a control. Input material: sorted CD4+, CD8+, or CD8+CD57+ T cells (not recorded which) from PBMCs. The chain links TRBV2 to TRBJ2-3, with D possibly TRBD2 on 5 matching bases. CDR3 bases: TGTGCCAGCAGCCATTCAACCGGCGGAGGTACGCAGTATTTT. Protein product: CASSHSTGGGTQYF.